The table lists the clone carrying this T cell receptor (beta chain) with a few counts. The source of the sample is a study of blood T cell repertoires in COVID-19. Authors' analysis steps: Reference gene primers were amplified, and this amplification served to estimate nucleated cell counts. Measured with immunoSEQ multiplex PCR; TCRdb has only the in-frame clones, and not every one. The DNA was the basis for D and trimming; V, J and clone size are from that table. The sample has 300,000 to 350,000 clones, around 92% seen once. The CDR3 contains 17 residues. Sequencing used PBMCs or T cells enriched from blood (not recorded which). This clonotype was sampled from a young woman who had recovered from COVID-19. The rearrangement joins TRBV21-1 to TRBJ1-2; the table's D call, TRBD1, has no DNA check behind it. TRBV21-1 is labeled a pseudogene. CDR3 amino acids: CASSVQGGRYANYGYTF. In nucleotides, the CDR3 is TGTGCCAGCAGCGTACAGGGGGGCCGTTACGCTAACTATGGCTACACCTTC.